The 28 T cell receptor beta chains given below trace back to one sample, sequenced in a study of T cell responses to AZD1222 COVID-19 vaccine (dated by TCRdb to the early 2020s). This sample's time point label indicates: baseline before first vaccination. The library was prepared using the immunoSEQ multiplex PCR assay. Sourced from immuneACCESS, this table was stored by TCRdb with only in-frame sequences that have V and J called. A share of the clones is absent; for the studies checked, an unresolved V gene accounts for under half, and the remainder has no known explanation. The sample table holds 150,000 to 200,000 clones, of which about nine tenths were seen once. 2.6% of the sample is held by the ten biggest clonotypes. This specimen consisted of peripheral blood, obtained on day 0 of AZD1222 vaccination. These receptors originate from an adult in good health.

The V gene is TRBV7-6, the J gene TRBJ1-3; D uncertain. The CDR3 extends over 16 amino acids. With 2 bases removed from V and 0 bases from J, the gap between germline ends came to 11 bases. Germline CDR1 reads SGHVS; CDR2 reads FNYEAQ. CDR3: CASSLSTALSGNTIYF. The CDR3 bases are TGTGCCAGCAGCTTAAGTACGGCCCTCTCTGGAAACACCATATATTTT. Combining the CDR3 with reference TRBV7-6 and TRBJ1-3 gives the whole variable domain GAGVSQSPRYKVTKRGQDVALRCDPISGHVSLYWYRQALGQGPEFLTYFNYEAQQDKSGLPNDRFSAERPEGSISTLTIQRTEQRDSAMYRCASSLSTALSGNTIYFGEGSWLTVV.

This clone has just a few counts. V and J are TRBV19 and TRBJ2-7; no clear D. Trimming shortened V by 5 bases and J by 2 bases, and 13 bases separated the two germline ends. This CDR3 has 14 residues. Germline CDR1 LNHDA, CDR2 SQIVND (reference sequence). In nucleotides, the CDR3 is TGTGCCAGTAGTGTATACGGACGGGCCTACGAGCAGTACTTC. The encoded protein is CASSVYGRAYEQYF.

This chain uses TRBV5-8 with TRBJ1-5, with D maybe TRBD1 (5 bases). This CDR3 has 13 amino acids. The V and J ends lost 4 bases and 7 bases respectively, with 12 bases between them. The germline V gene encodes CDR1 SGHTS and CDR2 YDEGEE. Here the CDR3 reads CASSRGLGQPQHF. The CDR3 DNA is TGTGCCAGCAGCAGGGGCCTTGGGCAGCCCCAGCATTTT.

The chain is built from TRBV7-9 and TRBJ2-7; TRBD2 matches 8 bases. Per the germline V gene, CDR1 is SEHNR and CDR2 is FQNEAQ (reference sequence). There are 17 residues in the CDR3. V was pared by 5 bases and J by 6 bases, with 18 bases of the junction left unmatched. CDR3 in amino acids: CASSPRASGLEGGEQYF. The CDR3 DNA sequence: TGTGCCAGCAGCCCCAGGGCTAGCGGGTTAGAAGGGGGCGAGCAGTACTTC.

The CDR3 spells CASSPRAEPYEQYF. CDR3 in DNA: TGTGCCAGCTCACCAAGAGCGGAACCCTACGAGCAGTACTTC. V is TRBV18 and J is TRBJ2-7; possibly TRBD2 for D (5 bases). The germline V and J ends were trimmed by 2 bases and 2 bases, with 10 bases remaining between them. The CDR3 consists of 14 residues. Per the germline V gene, CDR1 is KGHSH and CDR2 is LQKENI.

This chain's CDR3 is CASSPRRGTSQWGYEQYF. CDR3 sequence (DNA): TGTGCCAGCAGCCCGCGGAGGGGGACGTCTCAATGGGGCTACGAGCAGTACTTC. The rearrangement uses TRBV7-2 and TRBJ2-7; the D call may be TRBD1 or TRBD2 (6 bases each). V was shortened by 5 bases and J by 3 bases, with 26 bases between the two germline ends. The CDR3 sequence is 18 residues long. Germline CDR1 SGHTA, CDR2 FQGNSA. The variable domain in full, completed from reference TRBV7-2 and TRBJ2-7, reads GAGVSQSPSNKVTEKGKDVELRCDPISGHTALYWYRQSLGQGLEFLIYFQGNSAPDKSGLPSDRFSAERTGGSVSTLTIQRTQQEDSAVYLCASSPRRGTSQWGYEQYFGPGTRLTVT.

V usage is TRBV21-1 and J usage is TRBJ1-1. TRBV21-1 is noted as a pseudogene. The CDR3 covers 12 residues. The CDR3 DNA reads TGTGCCAGCAGCACCGGGAGGACTGAAGCTTTCTTT. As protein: CASSTGRTEAFF.

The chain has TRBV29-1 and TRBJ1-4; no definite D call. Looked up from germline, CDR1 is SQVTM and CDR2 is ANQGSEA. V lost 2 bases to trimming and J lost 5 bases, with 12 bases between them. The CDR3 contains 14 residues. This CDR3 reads CSVERAETNEKLFF. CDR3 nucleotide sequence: TGCAGCGTTGAAAGGGCAGAAACCAATGAAAAACTGTTTTTT.

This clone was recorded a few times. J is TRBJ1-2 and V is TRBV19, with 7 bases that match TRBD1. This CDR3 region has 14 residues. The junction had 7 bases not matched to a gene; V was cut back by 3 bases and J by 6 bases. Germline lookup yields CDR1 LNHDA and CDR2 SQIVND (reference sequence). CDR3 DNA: TGTGCCAGTAGTATGCAACAGGGGAGGGATGGCTACACCTTC. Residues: CASSMQQGRDGYTF.

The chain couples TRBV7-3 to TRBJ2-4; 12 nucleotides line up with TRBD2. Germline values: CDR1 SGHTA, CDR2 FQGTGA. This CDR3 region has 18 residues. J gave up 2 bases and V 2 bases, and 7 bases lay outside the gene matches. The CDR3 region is CASSLDPGLAGTKNIQYF. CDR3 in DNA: TGTGCCAGCAGCTTAGACCCGGGACTAGCGGGCACCAAAAACATTCAGTACTTC.

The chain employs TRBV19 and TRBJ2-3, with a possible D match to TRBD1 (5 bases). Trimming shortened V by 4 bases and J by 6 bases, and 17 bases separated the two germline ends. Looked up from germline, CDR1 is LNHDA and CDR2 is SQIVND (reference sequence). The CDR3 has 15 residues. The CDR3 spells CASSTLIDRKDTQYF. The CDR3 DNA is TGTGCCAGTAGTACGTTAATCGACAGAAAGGATACGCAGTATTTT.

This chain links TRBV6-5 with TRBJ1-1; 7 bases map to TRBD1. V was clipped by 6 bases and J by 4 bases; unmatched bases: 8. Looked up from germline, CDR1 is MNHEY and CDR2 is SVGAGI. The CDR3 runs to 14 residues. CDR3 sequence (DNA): TGTGCCAGCAGACACAGGGGAGGGTCCACTGAAGCTTTCTTT. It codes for CASRHRGGSTEAFF.

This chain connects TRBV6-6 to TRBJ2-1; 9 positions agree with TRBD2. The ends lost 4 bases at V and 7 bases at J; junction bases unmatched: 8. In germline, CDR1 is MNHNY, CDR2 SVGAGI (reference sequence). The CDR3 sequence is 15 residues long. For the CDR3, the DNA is TGTGCCAGCAGTTTTGGGTCTAGCGGGGCGAATGAGCAGTTCTTC. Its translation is CASSFGSSGANEQFF.

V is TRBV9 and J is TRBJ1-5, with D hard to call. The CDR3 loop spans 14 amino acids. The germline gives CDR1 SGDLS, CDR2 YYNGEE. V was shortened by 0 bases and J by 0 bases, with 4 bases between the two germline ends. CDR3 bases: TGTGCCAGCAGCGTAGGACATAGCAATCAGCCCCAGCATTTT. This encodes CASSVGHSNQPQHF.

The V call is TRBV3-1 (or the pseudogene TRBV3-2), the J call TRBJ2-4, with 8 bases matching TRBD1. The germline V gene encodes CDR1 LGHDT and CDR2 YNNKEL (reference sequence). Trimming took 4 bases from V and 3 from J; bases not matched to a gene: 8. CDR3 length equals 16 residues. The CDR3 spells CASSLRQGNVKNIQYF. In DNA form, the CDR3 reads TGTGCCAGCAGCCTTCGACAGGGGAATGTCAAAAACATTCAGTACTTC.

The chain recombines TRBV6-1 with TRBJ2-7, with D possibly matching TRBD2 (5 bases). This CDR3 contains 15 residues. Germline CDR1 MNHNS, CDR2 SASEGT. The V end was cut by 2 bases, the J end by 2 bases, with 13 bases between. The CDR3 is CASSERPAEAYEQYF. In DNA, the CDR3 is TGTGCCAGCAGTGAAAGGCCAGCGGAGGCCTACGAGCAGTACTTC.

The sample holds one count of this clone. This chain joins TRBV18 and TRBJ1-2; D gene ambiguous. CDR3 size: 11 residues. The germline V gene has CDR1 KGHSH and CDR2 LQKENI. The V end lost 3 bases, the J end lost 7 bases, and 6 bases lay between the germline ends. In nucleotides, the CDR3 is TGTGCCAGCTCACCTGGCGGTGGCTACACCTTC. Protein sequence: CASSPGGGYTF. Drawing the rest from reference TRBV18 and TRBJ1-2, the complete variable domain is NAGVMQNPRHLVRRRGQEARLRCSPMKGHSHVYWYRQLPEEGLKFMVYLQKENIIDESGMPKERFSAEFPKEGPSILRIQQVVRGDSAAYFCASSPGGGYTFGSGTRLTVV.

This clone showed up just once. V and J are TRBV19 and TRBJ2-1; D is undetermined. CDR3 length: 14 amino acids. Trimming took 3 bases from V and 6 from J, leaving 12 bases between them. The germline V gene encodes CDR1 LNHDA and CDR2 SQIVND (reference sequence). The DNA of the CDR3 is TGTGCCAGTAGTATCCTAGAGTCTTTCAATGAGCAGTTCTTC. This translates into CASSILESFNEQFF.

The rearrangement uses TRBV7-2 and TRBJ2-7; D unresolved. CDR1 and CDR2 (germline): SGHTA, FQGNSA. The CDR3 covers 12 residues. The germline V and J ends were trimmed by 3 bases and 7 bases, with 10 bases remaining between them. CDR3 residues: CASSFPLREQYF. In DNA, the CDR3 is TGTGCCAGCAGCTTTCCCCTGCGAGAGCAGTACTTC.

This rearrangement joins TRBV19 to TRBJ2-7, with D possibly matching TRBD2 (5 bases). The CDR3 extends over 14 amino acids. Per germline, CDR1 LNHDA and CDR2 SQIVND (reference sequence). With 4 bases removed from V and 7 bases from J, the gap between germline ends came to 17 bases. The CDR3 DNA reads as TGTGCCAGTAGTAGCCCCGCCAGGAGGCGGGAGCAGTACTTC. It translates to CASSSPARRREQYF.

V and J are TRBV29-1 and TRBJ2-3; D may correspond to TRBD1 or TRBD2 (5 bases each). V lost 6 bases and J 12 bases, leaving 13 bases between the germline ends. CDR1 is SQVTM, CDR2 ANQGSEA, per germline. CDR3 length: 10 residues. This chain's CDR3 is CSVGDASQYF. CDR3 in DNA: TGCAGCGTGGGGGACGCCTCTCAGTATTTT.

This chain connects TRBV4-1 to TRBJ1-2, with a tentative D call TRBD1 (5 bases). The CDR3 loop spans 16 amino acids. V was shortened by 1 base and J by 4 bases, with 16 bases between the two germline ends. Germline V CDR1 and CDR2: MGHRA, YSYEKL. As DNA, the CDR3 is TGCGCCAGCAGCCAAGGGGCCTTTGGGGGACTCTATGGCTACACCTTC. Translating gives CASSQGAFGGLYGYTF.

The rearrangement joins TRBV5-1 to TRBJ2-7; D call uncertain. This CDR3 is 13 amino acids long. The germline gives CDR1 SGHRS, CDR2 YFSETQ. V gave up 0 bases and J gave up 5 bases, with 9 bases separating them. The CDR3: CASSLVVGHEQYF. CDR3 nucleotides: TGCGCCAGCAGCTTGGTGGTCGGGCACGAGCAGTACTTC.

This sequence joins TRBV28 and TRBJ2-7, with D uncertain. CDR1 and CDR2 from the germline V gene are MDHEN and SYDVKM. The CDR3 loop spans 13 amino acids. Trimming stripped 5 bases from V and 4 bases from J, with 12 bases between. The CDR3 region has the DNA TGTGCCAGCAGTCTCCAAAAACCGTACGAGCAGTACTTC. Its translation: CASSLQKPYEQYF.

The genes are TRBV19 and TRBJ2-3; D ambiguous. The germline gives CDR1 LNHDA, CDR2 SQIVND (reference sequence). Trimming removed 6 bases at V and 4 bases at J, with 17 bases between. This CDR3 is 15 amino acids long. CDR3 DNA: TGTGCCAGTAGGCCCGTGACGTGGATTGCAGATACGCAGTATTTT. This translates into CASRPVTWIADTQYF.

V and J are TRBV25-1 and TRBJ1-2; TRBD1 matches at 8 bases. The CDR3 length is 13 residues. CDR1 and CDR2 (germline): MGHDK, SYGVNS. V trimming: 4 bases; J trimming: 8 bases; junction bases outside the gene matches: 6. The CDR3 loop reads CASSGQGFGGYTF. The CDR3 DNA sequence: TGTGCCAGCAGTGGACAGGGGTTCGGGGGCTACACCTTC.

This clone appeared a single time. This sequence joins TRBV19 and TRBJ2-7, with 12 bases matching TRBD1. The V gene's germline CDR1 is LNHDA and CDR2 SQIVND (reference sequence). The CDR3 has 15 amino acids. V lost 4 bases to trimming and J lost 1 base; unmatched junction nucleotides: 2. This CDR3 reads CASSKGQGASYEQYF. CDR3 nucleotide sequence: TGTGCCAGTAGTAAGGGACAGGGGGCTTCCTACGAGCAGTACTTC.

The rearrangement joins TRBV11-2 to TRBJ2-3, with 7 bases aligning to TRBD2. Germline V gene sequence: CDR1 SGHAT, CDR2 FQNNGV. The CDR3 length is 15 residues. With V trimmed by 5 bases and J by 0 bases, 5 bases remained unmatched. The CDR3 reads CASSPLAPSTDTQYF. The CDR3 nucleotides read TGTGCCAGCAGCCCACTAGCGCCTAGCACAGATACGCAGTATTTT.